This T cell receptor beta chain was obtained from a study of cytomegalovirus exposure and HLA in healthy donors. Use of 60 Vbeta and 13 Jbeta primers characterized the PCR. Produced via immunoSEQ multiplex PCR; TCRdb's table is partial and in-frame only. The sample consists of some 100,000 clones, about 85% of them appearing once. Germline V gene data show CDR1 as SGHTS and CDR2 as YDEGEE. Trimming left V 0 bases short and J 2 bases short, with 12 bases between. There are 15 residues in the CDR3. Input material: PBMCs. The sequence was collected from a girl between 2 and 10 years old in good health and CMV-seropositive. The genes are TRBV5-8 and TRBJ2-7, with D possibly matching TRBD2 (6 bases). The CDR3 region is CASSLAGGLTYEQYF. CDR3 DNA: TGTGCCAGCAGCTTGGCCGGGGGTCTCACCTACGAGCAGTACTTC.